The clone carrying this TCR beta chain was seen a few times. What it binds is not known. The data originate from a study of T cell responses to AZD1222 COVID-19 vaccine. Overall study results and limits: The span of vaccine-associated CD4 TCRs extended across spike, with dominance at 160-218 and 743-854. In a largely white British group with more females than males, clonal diversity was possibly underestimated.

Generated by immunoSEQ multiplex PCR, the TCRdb table keeps only in-frame clones and is missing some. The sample carries more than 80,000 clones, approximately 83% recorded once. Some second doses came at about 4 weeks and others at about 12 weeks; these were pooled. Sequences were derived from peripheral blood, sampled 28 days after the second AZD1222 dose. This sequence was found in an adult who received the AZD1222 COVID-19 vaccine.

CDR3 DNA sequence: TGTGCCAGCAGCCCCCTAGGGCAGGGTGAACTGTTTTTT. The encoded protein is CASSPLGQGELFF. The chain carries TRBV3-1 (or the pseudogene TRBV3-2) and TRBJ2-2; a weak D match, TRBD1 (5 bases). Germline lookup yields CDR1 LGHDT and CDR2 YNNKEL (reference sequence). The V and J ends lost 4 bases and 14 bases respectively, with 17 bases between them. The CDR3 has 13 amino acids.